This T cell receptor beta chain emerged from a study of technical replicates of blood from a few donors. The ends lost 0 bases at V and 6 bases at J; junction bases unmatched: 2. Germline loops: CDR1 SGHVS, CDR2 FNYEAQ. The length of the CDR3 is 14 residues. Assay used: immunoSEQ multiplex PCR; TCRdb lists only in-frame clones, some missing. The data show tens of thousands of clones, about 93% seen once. The source material was T cells isolated from PBMCs. This TCR derives from a human donor in good health. The chain couples TRBV7-6 to TRBJ2-1, with 7 positions matching TRBD2. The CDR3, as DNA: TGTGCCAGCAGCTTAGCGGGGGGGGTCAATGAGCAGTTCTTC. Translation gives CASSLAGGVNEQFF.